The source of this T cell receptor beta chain is a study of blood T cell repertoires in COVID-19 (dated by TCRdb to 2018 to 2021). In terms of the full investigation: Samples from collaborators originated in the United States, Italy and Spain and spanned both the acute and convalescent phases of COVID-19. Deeply sampled blood TCRbeta repertoires from subjects exposed to, actively infected with, or recovered from COVID-19 were included in the dataset. A freely available public database, intended as a resource for researchers studying the immune response to SARS-CoV-2, is where the repertoires were released. The prospective study material was composed of cDNA or gDNA derived from T cells, B-cell-depleted T cells, or PBMCs. The sample metadata nearly always contained a de-identified subject ID, COVID-19 status, age in years and sex. Samples were obtained from the ongoing ImmuneRACE study (first 160 participants) and from approximately 1,200 subjects provided by 6 global collaborators. Where available, HLA class I and class II types were taken from metadata supplied by the sample provider and were not determined by assay-based typing.

The immunoSEQ Assay, a bias-controlled multiplex PCR, was used to amplify TCRbeta CDR3 regions from genomic DNA. Per the authors' processing: Within the assay, amplification of reference gene primers was used to estimate how many nucleated cells each sample contained. To quantify the absolute abundance of each unique TCRbeta CDR3 rearrangement, sequence reads were collapsed and filtered. For each sample, productive Simpson clonality was calculated by taking the square root of Simpson's diversity index across productive rearrangements. TCRdb holds this immuneACCESS table with in-frame rearrangements only. Some clones are missing; in checked studies, unresolved V genes explain under half, and the rest has no known cause. V and J calls and clone size are those listed in that table; D and trimming were worked out from the DNA. The sample table holds about 130,000 clones, of which around 81% were seen once. The ten largest clones add up to 12% of the sample.

Collaborating institutions collected whole blood in K2EDTA tubes following their own protocols. Collaborator samples were shipped for TCRbeta analysis as frozen whole blood, isolated PBMCs, or DNA extracted from either sample type. Details on this clone: Its antigen remains undetermined. There are no base qualities to consult, and no much larger clone falls within one base.

What the study reported, not specific to this receptor: How much clinical and demographic metadata was included differed by source and by participant, and the metadata was provided uncurated.

The germline V gene (reference sequence) yields SEHNR for CDR1 and FQNEAQ for CDR2. From the cysteine up to the phenylalanine, the CDR3 has a length of 14 residues. The DNA shown is the 42-base CDR3, in frame from base 1. V loses 5 bases at its end and J loses 5 bases; junction bases beyond the gene matches: 8. The rearranged segments are TRBV7-9 and TRBJ1-2, with TRBD1 identical over 7 junction bases. The source of this sequence is a man aged 55 to 69 with acute or convalescent COVID-19. Specimen: peripheral blood. The sequenced DNA is TGTGCCAGCAGCCCTGGGGGGACAGTTTATGGCTACACCTTC. It codes for CASSPGGTVYGYTF.